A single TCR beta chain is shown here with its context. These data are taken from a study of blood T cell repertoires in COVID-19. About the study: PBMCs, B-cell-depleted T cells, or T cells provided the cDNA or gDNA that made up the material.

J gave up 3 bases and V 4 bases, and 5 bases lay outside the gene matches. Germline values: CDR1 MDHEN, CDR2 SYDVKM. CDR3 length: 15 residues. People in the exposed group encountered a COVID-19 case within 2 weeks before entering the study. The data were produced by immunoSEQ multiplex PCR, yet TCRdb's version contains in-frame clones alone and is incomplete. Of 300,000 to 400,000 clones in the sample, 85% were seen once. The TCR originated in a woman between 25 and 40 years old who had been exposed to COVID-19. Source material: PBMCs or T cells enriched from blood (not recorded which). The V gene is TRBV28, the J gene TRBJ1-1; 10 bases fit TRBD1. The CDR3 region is CASSSGQGGYTEAFF. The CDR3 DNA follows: TGTGCCAGCAGTTCCGGACAGGGGGGGTACACTGAAGCTTTCTTT.